This is a list of T cell receptor beta chains from one sample in a study of T cells after yellow fever vaccination. TCRdb recomputed calls from the 5' RACE reads with MiXCR, one row per CDR3 protein. Of about 220,000 distinct CDR3 sequences in the sample, about 3% were seen once. The sample in question was CD4+ T cells sorted from PBMCs, obtained 10 days after the yellow fever booster vaccination. The receptors stem from a young man who received the YFV17D yellow fever vaccine. The CDR3 runs from the conserved cysteine through the conserved F or W. Each record gives: V gene, J gene, D gene, clone size, CDR3 protein, CDR3 DNA. The D gene is left open where the match is weak. A clone size is listed for some rows: how often the clone was seen (once, few, many), or a class if it is expanded.

v_call: TRBV5-1; j_call: TRBJ2-5; d_call: -; clone_size: few; cdr3_aa: CASSFSLETQYF; cdr3_nt: TGCGCCAGCAGCTTCTCCCTAGAGACCCAGTACTTC
v_call: TRBV15; j_call: TRBJ2-2; d_call: TRBD1; clone_size: -; cdr3_aa: CATSSRDRGQGELFF; cdr3_nt: TGTGCCACCAGCAGCAGGGACAGGGGGCAGGGGGAGCTGTTTTTT
v_call: TRBV11-2; j_call: TRBJ1-4; d_call: TRBD1; clone_size: many; cdr3_aa: CASSLRGRDEKLFF; cdr3_nt: TGTGCCAGCAGCCTCAGGGGGCGCGATGAAAAACTGTTTTTT
v_call: TRBV5-1; j_call: TRBJ2-1; d_call: -; clone_size: -; cdr3_aa: CASSLVLEEQFF; cdr3_nt: TGCGCCAGCAGCTTGGTTCTAGAAGAGCAGTTCTTC
v_call: TRBV12-5; j_call: TRBJ1-1; d_call: -; clone_size: -; cdr3_aa: CASGLEEPERRTEAFF; cdr3_nt: TGTGCTAGTGGTTTGGAGGAACCCGAGAGGAGGACTGAAGCTTTCTTT
v_call: TRBV14; j_call: TRBJ1-4; d_call: TRBD1; clone_size: many; cdr3_aa: CASSKTDRLNEKLFF; cdr3_nt: TGTGCCAGCAGTAAAACGGACAGGCTTAATGAAAAACTGTTTTTT
v_call: TRBV7-9; j_call: TRBJ1-2; d_call: TRBD1; clone_size: -; cdr3_aa: CASSATGTGLRGYTF; cdr3_nt: TGTGCCAGCAGCGCTACCGGGACAGGTTTGCGGGGCTACACCTTC
v_call: TRBV5-1; j_call: TRBJ2-3; d_call: -; clone_size: many; cdr3_aa: CASSLGHSVDTQYF; cdr3_nt: TGCGCCAGCTCTCTTGGACACTCAGTTGATACGCAGTATTTT
v_call: TRBV2; j_call: TRBJ1-1; d_call: TRBD1; clone_size: -; cdr3_aa: CASNRGQGLFGTEAFF; cdr3_nt: TGTGCCAGCAATAGGGGACAGGGGCTCTTTGGAACTGAAGCTTTCTTT
v_call: TRBV28; j_call: TRBJ1-2; d_call: -; clone_size: few; cdr3_aa: CASSSSGERRRHYGYTF; cdr3_nt: TGTGCCAGCAGTTCGTCGGGAGAGCGAAGACGCCACTATGGCTACACCTTC
v_call: TRBV6-2/TRBV6-3; j_call: TRBJ2-1; d_call: TRBD2; clone_size: many; cdr3_aa: CASSPSGTSRGGEQFF; cdr3_nt: TGTGCCAGCAGTCCATCCGGGACTAGCCGCGGGGGTGAGCAGTTCTTC
v_call: TRBV4-1; j_call: TRBJ2-4; d_call: -; clone_size: many; cdr3_aa: CASSQGVVAKNIQYF; cdr3_nt: TGCGCCAGCAGCCAAGGGGTAGTAGCCAAAAACATTCAGTACTTC
v_call: TRBV20-1; j_call: TRBJ1-2; d_call: -; clone_size: -; cdr3_aa: CSGAPRGDYGYTF; cdr3_nt: TGCAGTGGAGCCCCCCGGGGTGACTATGGCTACACCTTC
v_call: TRBV3-1; j_call: TRBJ2-5; d_call: -; clone_size: many; cdr3_aa: CASSQDLKTQYF; cdr3_nt: TGTGCCAGCAGCCAAGATCTGAAGACCCAGTACTTC
v_call: TRBV4-2; j_call: TRBJ2-2; d_call: TRBD2; clone_size: -; cdr3_aa: CASRHGLANTGELFF; cdr3_nt: TGTGCCAGCAGGCACGGACTAGCCAACACCGGGGAGCTGTTTTTT
v_call: TRBV7-2; j_call: TRBJ2-2; d_call: -; clone_size: -; cdr3_aa: CASSPRWARNTGELFF; cdr3_nt: TGTGCCAGCAGCCCCCGTTGGGCCAGAAACACCGGGGAGCTGTTTTTT
v_call: TRBV20-1; j_call: TRBJ1-5; d_call: -; clone_size: many; cdr3_aa: CSATPDSRNQPQHF; cdr3_nt: TGCAGTGCAACCCCGGACAGCCGCAATCAGCCCCAGCATTTT
v_call: TRBV4-2; j_call: TRBJ2-5; d_call: -; clone_size: -; cdr3_aa: CASSYGGRETQYF; cdr3_nt: TGTGCCAGCAGCTACGGGGGGCGGGAGACCCAGTACTTC
v_call: TRBV28; j_call: TRBJ2-1; d_call: TRBD1; clone_size: -; cdr3_aa: CASTRRGQGYNEQFF; cdr3_nt: TGTGCCAGCACCCGAAGGGGGCAAGGCTACAATGAGCAGTTCTTC
v_call: TRBV7-2; j_call: TRBJ1-4; d_call: TRBD1; clone_size: -; cdr3_aa: CASSSGQVEKLFF; cdr3_nt: TGTGCCAGCAGCTCCGGACAGGTTGAAAAACTGTTTTTT
v_call: TRBV2; j_call: TRBJ2-2; d_call: -; clone_size: many; cdr3_aa: CASTPQGPSNTGELFF; cdr3_nt: TGTGCCAGCACTCCCCAAGGCCCCTCGAACACCGGGGAGCTGTTTTTT
v_call: TRBV20-1; j_call: TRBJ2-1; d_call: -; clone_size: many; cdr3_aa: CSAPEGYNEQFF; cdr3_nt: TGCAGTGCTCCCGAAGGCTACAATGAGCAGTTCTTC
v_call: TRBV4-3; j_call: TRBJ2-3; d_call: TRBD2; clone_size: many; cdr3_aa: CASSQEWAGGRADTQYF; cdr3_nt: TGCGCCAGCAGCCAAGAATGGGCGGGGGGGCGAGCAGATACGCAGTATTTT
v_call: TRBV18; j_call: TRBJ1-6; d_call: -; clone_size: -; cdr3_aa: CASSHGRGNSPLHF; cdr3_nt: TGTGCCAGCTCACACGGACGTGGGAATTCACCCCTCCACTTT
v_call: TRBV28; j_call: TRBJ2-1; d_call: -; clone_size: -; cdr3_aa: CASSFVESGGEQFF; cdr3_nt: TGTGCCAGCAGTTTCGTGGAGTCCGGGGGTGAGCAGTTCTTC
v_call: TRBV20-1; j_call: TRBJ1-2; d_call: -; clone_size: few; cdr3_aa: CSAMGNFDYGYTF; cdr3_nt: TGCAGTGCTATGGGGAATTTTGACTATGGCTACACCTTC
v_call: TRBV19; j_call: TRBJ1-4; d_call: -; clone_size: few; cdr3_aa: CASSISRDEKLFF; cdr3_nt: TGTGCCAGTAGTATTTCCCGGGACGAAAAACTGTTTTTT
v_call: TRBV12-3/TRBV12-4; j_call: TRBJ1-2; d_call: -; clone_size: many; cdr3_aa: CASLPRRDFGYGYTF; cdr3_nt: TGTGCCAGCCTCCCCAGGCGGGACTTTGGCTATGGCTACACCTTC
v_call: TRBV12-3/TRBV12-4; j_call: TRBJ1-1; d_call: TRBD1; clone_size: few; cdr3_aa: CASSPGRGDWTEAFF; cdr3_nt: TGTGCCAGCAGTCCTGGCAGGGGGGATTGGACTGAAGCTTTCTTT
v_call: TRBV7-2; j_call: TRBJ2-2; d_call: TRBD1; clone_size: many; cdr3_aa: CASSFDRENGELFF; cdr3_nt: TGTGCCAGCAGCTTCGACAGGGAAAACGGGGAGCTGTTTTTT
v_call: TRBV7-2; j_call: TRBJ2-2; d_call: -; clone_size: -; cdr3_aa: CASPRTGNGELFF; cdr3_nt: TGTGCCAGCCCTCGGACGGGGAACGGGGAGCTGTTTTTT
v_call: TRBV9; j_call: TRBJ2-5; d_call: TRBD2; clone_size: -; cdr3_aa: CASSPGRGLASFPQYF; cdr3_nt: TGTGCCAGCAGCCCCGGACGAGGACTAGCTTCGTTCCCCCAGTACTTC